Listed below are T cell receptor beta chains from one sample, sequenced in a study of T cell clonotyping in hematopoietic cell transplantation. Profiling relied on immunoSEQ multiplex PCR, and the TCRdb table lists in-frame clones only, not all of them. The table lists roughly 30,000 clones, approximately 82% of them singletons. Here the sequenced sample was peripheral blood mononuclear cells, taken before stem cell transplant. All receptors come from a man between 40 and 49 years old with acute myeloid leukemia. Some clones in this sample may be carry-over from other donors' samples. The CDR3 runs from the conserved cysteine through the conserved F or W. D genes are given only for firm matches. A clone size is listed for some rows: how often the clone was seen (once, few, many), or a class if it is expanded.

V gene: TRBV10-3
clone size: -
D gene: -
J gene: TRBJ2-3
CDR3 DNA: TGTGCCACCGGCCCGAGAGGTTCAGATACGCAGTATTTT
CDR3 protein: CATGPRGSDTQYF

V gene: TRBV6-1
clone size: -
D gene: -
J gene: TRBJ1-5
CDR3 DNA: TGTGCCAGCAGTGAATACCCAAATCAGCCCCAGCATTTT
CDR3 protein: CASSEYPNQPQHF

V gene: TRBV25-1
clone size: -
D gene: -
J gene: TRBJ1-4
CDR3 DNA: TGTGCCAGCAGTGTTCGGGGGGAGACTAATGAAAAACTGTTTTTT
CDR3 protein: CASSVRGETNEKLFF

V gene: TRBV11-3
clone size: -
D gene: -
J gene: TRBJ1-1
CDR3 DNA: TGTGCCAGCAGCTTAGGGCGGGCCAACACTGAAGCTTTCTTT
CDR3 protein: CASSLGRANTEAFF

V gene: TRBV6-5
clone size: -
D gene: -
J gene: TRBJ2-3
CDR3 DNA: TGTGCCAGCAGTTCCCTGGCTTCGGGTTGGTATTTT
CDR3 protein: CASSSLASGWYF

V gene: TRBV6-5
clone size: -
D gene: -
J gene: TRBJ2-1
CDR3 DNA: TGTGCCAGCAGTTACTCAGGGTGGAGCTCCTACAATGAGCAGTTCTTC
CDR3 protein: CASSYSGWSSYNEQFF

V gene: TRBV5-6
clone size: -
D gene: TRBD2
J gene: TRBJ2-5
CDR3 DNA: TGTGCCAGCAGCTTAGTCGGGGGGGCCCGAGTTGAGACCCAGTACTTC
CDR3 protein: CASSLVGGARVETQYF

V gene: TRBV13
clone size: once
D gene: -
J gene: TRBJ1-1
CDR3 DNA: TGTGCCAGCAGCCCCTTCCAGAACACTGAAGCTTTCTTT
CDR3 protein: CASSPFQNTEAFF

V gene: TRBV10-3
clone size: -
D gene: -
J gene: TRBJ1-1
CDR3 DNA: TGTGCCATCAGTGATTTGGGGAAGGGGGCTTTCTTT
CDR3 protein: CAISDLGKGAFF

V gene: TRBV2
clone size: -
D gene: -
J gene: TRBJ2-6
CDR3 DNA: TGTGCCAGCACCTGGGGGAGCTCTGGGGCCAACGTCCTGACTTTC
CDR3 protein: CASTWGSSGANVLTF

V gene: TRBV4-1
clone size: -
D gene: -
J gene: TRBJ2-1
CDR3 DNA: TGCGCCAGCAGCCCCACCGTACACCCGGAGCAGTTCTTC
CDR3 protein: CASSPTVHPEQFF

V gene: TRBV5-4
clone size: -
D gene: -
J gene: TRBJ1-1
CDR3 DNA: TGTGCCAGCAGCTTAAAACGAACGGAGAACACTGAAGCTTTCTTT
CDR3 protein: CASSLKRTENTEAFF

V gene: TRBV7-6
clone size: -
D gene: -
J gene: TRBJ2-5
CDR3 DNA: TGTGCCAGCAGCTTATTAGAGACCCAGTACTTC
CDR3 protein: CASSLLETQYF

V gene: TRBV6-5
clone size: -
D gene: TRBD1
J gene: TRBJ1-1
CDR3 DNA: TGTGCCAGCAAGAAGACAGGGGTGTTGGAAGCTTTCTTT
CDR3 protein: CASKKTGVLEAFF

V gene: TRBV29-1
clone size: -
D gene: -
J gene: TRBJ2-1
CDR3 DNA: TGCAGCGTTGAACCGGGTGAGCAGTTCTTC
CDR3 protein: CSVEPGEQFF

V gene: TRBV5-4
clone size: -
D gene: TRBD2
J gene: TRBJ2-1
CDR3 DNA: TGTGCCAGCAGCTTGGGTAGCGGGGGAACCTACAATGAGCAGTTCTTC
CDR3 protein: CASSLGSGGTYNEQFF

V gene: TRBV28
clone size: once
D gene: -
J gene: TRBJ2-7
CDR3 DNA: TGTGCCAGCAGTTTGGCTTTCTACGAGCAGTACTTC
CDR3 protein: CASSLAFYEQYF

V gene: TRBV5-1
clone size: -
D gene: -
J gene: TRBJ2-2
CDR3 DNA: TGCGCCAGCAGCTTGATTGGTCAGGGGAACACCGGGGAGCTGTTTTTT
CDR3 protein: CASSLIGQGNTGELFF

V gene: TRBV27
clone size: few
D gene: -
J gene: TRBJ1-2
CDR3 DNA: TGTGCCAGCAGCACTGGGCCCAACGGGGACTATGGCTACACCTTC
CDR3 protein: CASSTGPNGDYGYTF

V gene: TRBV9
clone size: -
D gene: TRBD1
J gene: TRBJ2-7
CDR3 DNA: TGTGCCAGCAGCCCTACCGGGACAGCCTACGAGCAGTACTTC
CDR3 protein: CASSPTGTAYEQYF

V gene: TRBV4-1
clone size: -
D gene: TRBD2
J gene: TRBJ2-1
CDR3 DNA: TGCGCCAGCAGCCAAGTAGGTCGGACTAGCGGATACAATGAGCAGTTCTTC
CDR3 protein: CASSQVGRTSGYNEQFF

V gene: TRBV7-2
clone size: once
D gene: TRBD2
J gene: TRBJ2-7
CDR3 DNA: TGTGCCAGCAGCGGCGGGGGAACCCTGGGGGAGCAGTACTTC
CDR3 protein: CASSGGGTLGEQYF

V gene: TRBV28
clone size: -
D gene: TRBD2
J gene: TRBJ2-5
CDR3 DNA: TGTGCCAGCAGTCCGAGACTAGCGGGACGTTACGAGGGGGAGACCCAGTACTTC
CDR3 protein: CASSPRLAGRYEGETQYF

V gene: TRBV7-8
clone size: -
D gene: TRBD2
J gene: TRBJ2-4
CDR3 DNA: TGTGCCAGCAGCTTTACGACTAGCGGGAGTATAGCCAAAAACATTCAGTACTTC
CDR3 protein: CASSFTTSGSIAKNIQYF

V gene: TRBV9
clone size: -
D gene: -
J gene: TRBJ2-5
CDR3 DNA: TGTGCCAGCAGCCCCCCTTCAGGTTCCGAGACCCAGTACTTC
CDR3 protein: CASSPPSGSETQYF

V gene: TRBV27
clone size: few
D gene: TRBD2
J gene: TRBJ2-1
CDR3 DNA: TGTGCCAGTAGGGGGACTAGTGCCAATGAGCAGTTCTTC
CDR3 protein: CASRGTSANEQFF

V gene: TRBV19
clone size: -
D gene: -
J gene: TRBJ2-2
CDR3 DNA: TGTGCCAGTAGACCTCAGGTCGACACCGGGGAGCTGTTTTTT
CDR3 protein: CASRPQVDTGELFF

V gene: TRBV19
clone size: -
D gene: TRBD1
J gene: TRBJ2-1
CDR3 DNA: TGTGCCAGTACCCCCGGAGACAGGGTGTACAATGAGCAGTTCTTC
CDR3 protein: CASTPGDRVYNEQFF

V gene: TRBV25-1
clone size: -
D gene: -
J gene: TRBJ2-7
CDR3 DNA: TGTGCCAGCAGTGAATCAGGGAAGGGGGCCTACGAGCAGTACTTC
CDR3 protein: CASSESGKGAYEQYF

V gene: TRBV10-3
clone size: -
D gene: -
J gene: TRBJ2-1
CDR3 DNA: TGTGCCATCAGTCCGAGGCGAAGTGAGCAGTTCTTC
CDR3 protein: CAISPRRSEQFF

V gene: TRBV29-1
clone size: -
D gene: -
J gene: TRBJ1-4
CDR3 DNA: TGCAGCGTCAAAAAGGGGGCAACTAATGAAAAACTGTTTTTT
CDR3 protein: CSVKKGATNEKLFF

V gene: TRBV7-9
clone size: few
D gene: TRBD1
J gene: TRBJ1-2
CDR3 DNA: TGTGCCAGCAGCCCATGGGACAGGGGACCTGACTATGGCTACACCTTC
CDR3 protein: CASSPWDRGPDYGYTF

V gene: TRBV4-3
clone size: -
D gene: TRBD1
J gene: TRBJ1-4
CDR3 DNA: TGCGCCAGCAGGGACGAGGGGGCATTAAGTGGAAAACTGTTTTTT
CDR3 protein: CASRDEGALSGKLFF

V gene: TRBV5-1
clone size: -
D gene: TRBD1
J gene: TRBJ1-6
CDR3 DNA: TGCGCCAGCAGCACGTCGATTCAGACCGGGACAGGTTATAATTCACCCCTCCACTTT
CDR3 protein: CASSTSIQTGTGYNSPLHF